The 27 T cell receptor beta chains given below trace back to one sample, sequenced in a study of PD-1 blockade in classical Hodgkin lymphoma. Produced via immunoSEQ multiplex PCR; TCRdb's table is partial and in-frame only. Among over 50,000 clones listed, over 60% were seen once. Every single patient, without exception, relapsed after autologous stem cell transplantation, and brentuximab vedotin exposure varied. The sequencing used peripheral blood mononuclear cells (PBMCs), collected before the second cycle of nivolumab. These receptors were collected from a human donor with classical Hodgkin lymphoma.

The chain recombines TRBV4-2 with TRBJ1-4; D is possibly TRBD1 (5 bases). CDR3 length: 16 residues. The V end was cut by 4 bases, the J end by 8 bases, with 20 bases between. CDR1 and CDR2 (germline): LGHNA, YNFKEQ. The CDR3 region has the DNA TGTGCCAGCAGCCCAGGCACGGGGCAGGGTGGGGAAAAACTGTTTTTT. As protein: CASSPGTGQGGEKLFF.

This chain uses TRBV27 with TRBJ1-1; a weak D match, TRBD1 (6 bases). The CDR3 has 14 amino acids. The V gene's germline CDR1 is MNHEY and CDR2 SMNVEV (reference sequence). The V and J ends lost 1 base and 6 bases respectively, with 12 bases between them. The CDR3 DNA reads as TGTGCCAGCAGTTTATGGGGGGGGCTGGCTGAAGCTTTCTTT. Protein product: CASSLWGGLAEAFF.

V is TRBV7-9 and J is TRBJ1-2; 9 positions match TRBD1. This CDR3 has 13 residues. CDR1 and CDR2 (germline): SEHNR, FQNEAQ (reference sequence). V lost 5 bases to trimming and J lost 8 bases; unmatched junction nucleotides: 6. In nucleotides, the CDR3 is TGTGCCAGCAGCCCCGGGACAGGGTTAGGCTACACCTTC. Translation gives CASSPGTGLGYTF. The complete variable domain, with remaining parts taken from reference TRBV7-9 and TRBJ1-2, reads DTGVSQNPRHKITKRGQNVTFRCDPISEHNRLYWYRQTLGQGPEFLTYFQNEAQLEKSRLLSDRFSAERPKGSFSTLEIQRTEQGDSAMYLCASSPGTGLGYTFGSGTRLTVV.

This clone has only one observation. The chain joins TRBV14 to TRBJ2-5; 14 nucleotides align to TRBD2. V shed 8 bases and J 5 bases; nucleotides not matched to a gene: 7. The CDR3 is 15 residues long. CDR1 and CDR2 (germline): SGHDN, FVKESK. The CDR3 loop is CASAGLAGVQETQYF. In DNA form, the CDR3 reads TGTGCCAGCGCGGGACTAGCGGGAGTTCAGGAGACCCAGTACTTC.

J is TRBJ1-4 and V is TRBV25-1, with 7 positions matching TRBD1. The germline V gene encodes CDR1 MGHDK and CDR2 SYGVNS. Germline trimming cut 3 bases from V and 2 bases from J; bases unmatched to any gene: 3. This CDR3 has 15 amino acids. CDR3 region: CASSETGFTNEKLFF. The CDR3 coding sequence is TGTGCCAGCAGTGAGACAGGGTTCACTAATGAAAAACTGTTTTTT.

V usage is TRBV28 and J usage is TRBJ1-1; D is unclear. V gave up 1 base and J gave up 3 bases, with 3 bases separating them. Germline CDR1 reads MDHEN; CDR2 reads SYDVKM. The CDR3 is 12 amino acids. Here the CDR3 DNA reads TGTGCCAGCAGTTTATATGACACTGAAGCTTTCTTT. This gives the protein CASSLYDTEAFF.

The chain carries TRBV30 and TRBJ2-7; D is perhaps TRBD2 (7 bases). This CDR3 is 13 amino acids long. Trimming took 2 bases from V and 4 from J, leaving 12 bases between them. From germline, CDR1 is GTSNPN and CDR2 SVGIG (reference sequence). CDR3 loop: CAWSLRGGYEQYF. The CDR3 nucleotides are TGTGCCTGGAGTCTGAGGGGGGGATACGAGCAGTACTTC.

The chain recombines TRBV6-1 with TRBJ2-1; maybe TRBD2 (5 bases). V lost 8 bases to trimming and J lost 0 bases, with 11 bases between them. This CDR3 has 14 residues. Looked up from germline, CDR1 is MNHNS and CDR2 is SASEGT. In DNA, the CDR3 is TGTGCCAGCCCGGACTCCCGCTCCTACAATGAGCAGTTCTTC. Translation gives CASPDSRSYNEQFF.

V usage is TRBV23-1 and J usage is TRBJ2-5; 10 bases align to TRBD1. TRBV23-1 is filed as an ORF, its function uncertain. This CDR3 contains 15 residues. The ends lost 8 bases at V and 5 bases at J; junction bases unmatched: 11. The CDR3 DNA sequence: TGCGCCAGCTTCTGCGGGGACAGGGGAGGGGAGACCCAGTACTTC. It codes for CASFCGDRGGETQYF.

In its sample, this clone was seen once. The gene calls are TRBV7-9 and TRBJ2-7, with 12 bases fitting TRBD2. Losses at the gene ends were 4 bases for V and 5 bases for J; bases not matched to a gene: 15. Germline assignment: CDR1 SEHNR and CDR2 FQNEAQ (reference sequence). There are 18 residues in the CDR3. The CDR3 loop is CASSSILPGLAGRDEQYF. For the CDR3, the DNA is TGTGCCAGCAGCTCTATTCTCCCGGGACTAGCGGGTAGGGACGAGCAGTACTTC.

This clone was detected only once. The chain uses TRBV11-2 and TRBJ2-1; perhaps TRBD1 as D (5 bases). Trimming cost V 7 bases and J 9 bases, with 16 bases left between them. Germline lookup yields CDR1 SGHAT and CDR2 FQNNGV. This CDR3 comprises 13 residues. For the CDR3, the DNA is TGTGCCAGCACTCCTAACGCAGGGCTTGAGCAGTTCTTC. Translating it yields CASTPNAGLEQFF.

CDR3 sequence (DNA): TGTGCCAGCAGCCCCCCTGCAGGCTCCTACGAGCAGTACTTC. As protein: CASSPPAGSYEQYF. The chain is built from TRBV7-2 and TRBJ2-7; D remains unclear. The CDR3 is made up of 14 amino acids. The V end lost 5 bases, the J end lost 0 bases, and 11 bases lay between the germline ends. Germline-derived CDR1 and CDR2 are SGHTA and FQGNSA.

The V and J genes are TRBV7-2 and TRBJ2-7; D is unclear. The CDR3 spans 15 residues. CDR1 and CDR2 (germline): SGHTA, FQGNSA. Trimming removed 1 base at V and 0 bases at J, with 10 bases between. Here the CDR3 DNA reads TGTGCCAGCAGCTTAGTAGGTTTGACCTCCTACGAGCAGTACTTC. Amino acid sequence: CASSLVGLTSYEQYF. The full variable domain, its missing parts supplied by reference TRBV7-2 and TRBJ2-7, is GAGVSQSPSNKVTEKGKDVELRCDPISGHTALYWYRQSLGQGLEFLIYFQGNSAPDKSGLPSDRFSAERTGGSVSTLTIQRTQQEDSAVYLCASSLVGLTSYEQYFGPGTRLTVT.

This clone was seen only a few times. This sequence joins TRBV7-9 and TRBJ2-7; the match to TRBD2 covers 10 bases. This CDR3 spans 14 amino acids. After removal of 2 bases from V and 4 bases from J, the junction contained 2 bases not matched to a gene. CDR1 SEHNR and CDR2 FQNEAQ come from the germline V gene (reference sequence). The CDR3 sequence: CASSLSLAGYEQYF. CDR3 DNA: TGTGCCAGCAGCTTATCACTAGCGGGATACGAGCAGTACTTC.

V gene TRBV19 combines with J gene TRBJ1-3; D gene unclear. This CDR3 is built from 15 residues. Trimming removed 3 bases at V and 0 bases at J, with 9 bases between. Looked up from germline, CDR1 is LNHDA and CDR2 is SQIVND (reference sequence). For the CDR3, the DNA is TGTGCCAGTAGTATGGAAACGGGCTCTGGAAACACCATATATTTT. Protein product: CASSMETGSGNTIYF.

The gene calls are TRBV25-1 and TRBJ2-7, with 13 bases lining up with TRBD2. V lost 4 bases to trimming and J lost 6 bases; unmatched junction nucleotides: 6. CDR1 and CDR2 (germline): MGHDK, SYGVNS. CDR3 size: 15 residues. The CDR3 nucleotides read TGTGCCAGCAGTGGCTGGACTAGCGGGAGTGGCGAGCAGTACTTC. The encoded protein is CASSGWTSGSGEQYF.

The chain is built from TRBV7-8 and TRBJ2-1; perhaps TRBD1 as D (6 bases). Germline V CDR1 and CDR2: SGHVS, FQNEAQ. This CDR3 is 14 amino acids long. Trimming took off 5 bases at V and 8 bases at J, with 16 bases between the two ends. Here the CDR3 reads CASSPEAGAHEQFF. CDR3 DNA sequence: TGTGCCAGCAGCCCAGAGGCAGGGGCCCATGAGCAGTTCTTC. Variable domain in full (rest from reference TRBV7-8 and TRBJ2-1): GAGVSQSPRYKVAKRGQDVALRCDPISGHVSLFWYQQALGQGPEFLTYFQNEAQLDKSGLPSDRFFAERPEGSVSTLKIQRTQQEDSAVYLCASSPEAGAHEQFFGPGTRLTVL.

In DNA form, the CDR3 reads TGTGCCAGCAGTGCGTCCATGGTGAGCGAGCAGTACTTC. Translation: CASSASMVSEQYF. The chain uses TRBV6-4 and TRBJ2-7; D gene uncertain. V lost 4 bases, J lost 6 bases, and 13 bases lay in between. Germline V lookup: CDR1 MRHNA, CDR2 SNTAGT. CDR3 size: 13 residues.

The chain employs TRBV19 and TRBJ2-7, with TRBD1 as a possible D gene (7 bases). This CDR3 is 11 amino acids long. Germline V gives CDR1 LNHDA, CDR2 SQIVND (reference sequence). V lost 11 bases and J lost 2, with 10 bases in between. CDR3 sequence reads: CAAGQPYEQYF. CDR3 in DNA: TGTGCCGCGGGACAGCCCTACGAGCAGTACTTC.

The chain uses TRBV7-9 and TRBJ2-2; D possibly corresponds to TRBD2 (5 bases). This CDR3 contains 13 residues. CDR1 and CDR2 (germline): SEHNR, FQNEAQ (reference sequence). Between the trimmed V and J ends, which lost 1 base and 10 bases, there was a span of 10 bases. CDR3 in amino acids: CASSLVWGAELFF. CDR3 bases: TGTGCCAGCAGCTTAGTTTGGGGAGCGGAGCTGTTTTTT.

The J gene is TRBJ1-4, the V gene TRBV18; a weak D match, TRBD1 (5 bases). V lost 4 bases and J lost 0, with 12 bases in between. This CDR3 comprises 16 residues. Germline values: CDR1 KGHSH, CDR2 LQKENI. CDR3 residues: CASSLVTGATNEKLFF. Written as DNA, the CDR3 is TGTGCCAGCTCACTCGTGACGGGGGCAACTAATGAAAAACTGTTTTTT.

The chain recombines TRBV5-1 with TRBJ2-3; D may be TRBD1 (6 bases). The CDR3 sequence is 12 residues long. Germline V CDR1 and CDR2: SGHRS, YFSETQ. The ends were cut back, 4 bases at V and 5 bases at J, with 8 bases in the middle. Here the CDR3 reads CASSLQGDTQYF. Written as DNA, the CDR3 is TGCGCCAGCAGCCTACAGGGAGATACGCAGTATTTT.

The chain has TRBV30 and TRBJ1-2; D remains unclear. The CDR3 is made up of 13 amino acids. Germline values: CDR1 GTSNPN, CDR2 SVGIG (reference sequence). Between the trimmed V and J ends, which lost 1 base and 3 bases, there was a span of 9 bases. CDR3 nucleotides: TGTGCCTGGAGTGAGGCTCAGTACTATGGCTACACCTTC. This sequence encodes CAWSEAQYYGYTF.

V is TRBV7-3 and J is TRBJ2-5; possibly TRBD1 for D (5 bases). Trimming pared 5 bases from V and 4 bases from J, leaving 14 bases between. The CDR3 runs to 14 residues. CDR1 is SGHTA and CDR2 is FQGTGA in the germline V gene. CDR3 DNA sequence: TGTGCCAGCAGCCCCAGGGCCTTGGGAGAGACCCAGTACTTC. It is translated as CASSPRALGETQYF.

The V and J genes are TRBV5-8 and TRBJ2-1, with 9 bases identical to TRBD1. Germline V CDR1 and CDR2: SGHTS, YDEGEE. The CDR3 covers 15 residues. The V gene end was trimmed by 4 bases and the J gene end by 5 bases; junction bases not matched to a gene: 7. The CDR3 DNA reads TGTGCCAGCAGCCTACAGGGGGCCTCAAACAATGAGCAGTTCTTC. It encodes CASSLQGASNNEQFF.

This rearrangement joins TRBV27 to TRBJ1-5; D gene unclear. Germline lookup yields CDR1 MNHEY and CDR2 SMNVEV (reference sequence). The length of the CDR3 is 14 residues. Trimming left V 1 base short and J 7 bases short, with 11 bases between. The CDR3: CASSLFGDGQPQHF. The CDR3 DNA sequence: TGTGCCAGCAGTTTATTCGGGGATGGACAGCCCCAGCATTTT.

The rearrangement joins TRBV7-2 to TRBJ1-2; D remains ambiguous. This CDR3 has 12 residues. Germline CDR1 and CDR2: SGHTA and FQGNSA. Trimming took off 5 bases at V and 4 bases at J, with 8 bases between the two ends. The CDR3 spells CASSPILYGYTF. The DNA of the CDR3 is TGTGCCAGCAGCCCAATCCTCTATGGCTACACCTTC.